Detailed here is one T cell receptor beta chain. This sample stems from a study of blood T cell repertoires in COVID-19. Across the whole study: Some COVID-19 samples were acute and others convalescent; all came from the United States, Italy and Spain.

This table comes from immunoSEQ multiplex PCR, and its TCRdb copy is limited to in-frame clones, with some not included. Of tens of thousands of clones listed, 90% were seen once; the top ten hold roughly 0.53%. Germline loops: CDR1 SGHAT, CDR2 FQNNGV. Trimming took off 5 bases at V and 0 bases at J, with 14 bases between the two ends. There are 16 residues in the CDR3. The genes are TRBV11-2 and TRBJ1-3; no clear D. Sequenced sample: peripheral blood. This sequence was found in a man in his fifties or sixties with COVID-19, enrolled during active disease. CDR3 in DNA: TGTGCCAGCAGCCCCGTCGGAGCAGACTCTGGAAACACCATATATTTT. Its translation: CASSPVGADSGNTIYF.